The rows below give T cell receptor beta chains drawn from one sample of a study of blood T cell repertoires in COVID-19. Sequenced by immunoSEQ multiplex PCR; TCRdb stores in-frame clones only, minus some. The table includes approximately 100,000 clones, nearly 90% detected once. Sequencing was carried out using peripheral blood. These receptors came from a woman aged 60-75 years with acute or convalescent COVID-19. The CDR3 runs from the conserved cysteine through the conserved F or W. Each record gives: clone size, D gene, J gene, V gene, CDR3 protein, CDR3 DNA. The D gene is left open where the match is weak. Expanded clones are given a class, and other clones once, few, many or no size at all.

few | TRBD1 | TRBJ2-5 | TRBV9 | CASSVTGTGYQETQYF | TGTGCCAGCAGCGTCACCGGGACAGGCTACCAAGAGACCCAGTACTTC
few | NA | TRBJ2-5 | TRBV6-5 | CASRRAIVETQYF | TGTGCCAGCAGGCGAGCGATTGTGGAGACCCAGTACTTC
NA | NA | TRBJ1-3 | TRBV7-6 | CASSSDRDTDSGNTIYF | TGTGCCAGCAGCTCCGACCGGGACACCGACTCTGGAAACACCATATATTTT
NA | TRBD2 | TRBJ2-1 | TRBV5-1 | CASSLSGRESGEQFF | TGCGCCAGCAGCTTGAGCGGGAGAGAGTCGGGGGAGCAGTTCTTC
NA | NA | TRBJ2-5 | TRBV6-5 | CASKPGGNQETQYF | TGTGCCAGCAAACCTGGGGGGAACCAAGAGACCCAGTACTTC
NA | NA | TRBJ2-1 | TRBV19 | CASTERISYNEQFF | TGTGCCAGTACTGAGCGGATAAGTTACAATGAGCAGTTCTTC
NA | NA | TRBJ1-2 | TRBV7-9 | CASRRGGSAGYTF | TGTGCCAGCAGGCGGGGTGGGAGCGCTGGCTACACCTTC
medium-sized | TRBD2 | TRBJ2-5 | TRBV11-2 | CASSLDRAGLAGPETQYF | TGTGCCAGCAGCTTAGATCGGGCCGGACTAGCGGGACCAGAGACCCAGTACTTC
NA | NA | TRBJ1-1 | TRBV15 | CATSRDRGLSTEAFF | TGTGCCACCAGCAGAGATCGAGGGTTGAGCACTGAAGCTTTCTTT
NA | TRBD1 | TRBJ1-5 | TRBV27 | CASSFTGGLNQPQHF | TGTGCCAGCAGCTTTACAGGGGGTCTCAATCAGCCCCAGCATTTT
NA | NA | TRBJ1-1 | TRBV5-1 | CASSLGHTEAFF | TGCGCCAGCAGCCTGGGGCATACTGAAGCTTTCTTT
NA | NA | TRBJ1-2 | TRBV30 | CACIFQGLGYTF | TGTGCCTGCATCTTTCAGGGGTTGGGCTACACCTTC
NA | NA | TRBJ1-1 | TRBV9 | CASSAKAGLLVMNTEAFF | TGTGCCAGCAGCGCCAAGGCAGGCCTTTTAGTTATGAACACTGAAGCTTTCTTT
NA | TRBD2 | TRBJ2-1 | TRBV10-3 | CAITQTSGRPQNEQFF | TGTGCCATCACTCAGACTAGCGGGAGACCCCAAAATGAGCAGTTCTTC
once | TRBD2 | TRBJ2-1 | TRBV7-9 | CASSRLESGRSGNEQFF | TGTGCCAGCAGCCGGCTTGAAAGCGGGAGGTCCGGCAATGAGCAGTTCTTC
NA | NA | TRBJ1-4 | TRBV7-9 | CASSRGGNEKLFF | TGTGCCAGCAGCCGAGGGGGTAATGAAAAACTGTTTTTT
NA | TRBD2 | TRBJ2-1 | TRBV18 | CASSPPGLAGGGWNEQFF | TGTGCCAGCTCACCACCCGGACTAGCGGGAGGGGGCTGGAATGAGCAGTTCTTC
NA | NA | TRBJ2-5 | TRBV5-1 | CASSFKETQYF | TGCGCCAGCAGTTTCAAAGAGACCCAGTACTTC
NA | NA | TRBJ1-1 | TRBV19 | CASSLGVNTEAFF | TGTGCCAGTAGTCTCGGAGTGAACACTGAAGCTTTCTTT
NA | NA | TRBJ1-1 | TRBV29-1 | CSGGGLVNTEAFF | TGCAGCGGGGGCGGGCTTGTGAACACTGAAGCTTTCTTT
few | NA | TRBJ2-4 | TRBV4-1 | CASSLGVENIQYF | TGCGCCAGCAGCCTCGGAGTAGAAAACATTCAGTACTTC
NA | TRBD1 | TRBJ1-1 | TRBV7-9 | CASSSPKIGQGSRNTEAFF | TGTGCCAGCAGCTCGCCTAAGATAGGACAGGGAAGTAGGAACACTGAAGCTTTCTTT
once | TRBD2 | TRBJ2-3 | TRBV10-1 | CASSESVVAGFTDTQYF | TGCGCCAGCAGTGAGTCGGTTGTAGCGGGATTCACAGATACGCAGTATTTT
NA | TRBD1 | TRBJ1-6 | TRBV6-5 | CASSSGTGSSPLHF | TGTGCCAGCAGCTCAGGGACAGGGAGTTCACCCCTCCACTTT
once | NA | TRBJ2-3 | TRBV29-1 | CSVELGATSTDTQYF | TGCAGCGTTGAGTTGGGGGCTACTAGCACAGATACGCAGTATTTT
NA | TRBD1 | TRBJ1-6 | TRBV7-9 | CASSRGQGGSPLHF | TGTGCCAGCAGCCGCGGACAGGGAGGTTCACCCCTCCACTTT
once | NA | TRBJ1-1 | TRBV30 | CAWSRQSNTEAFF | TGTGCCTGGAGTCGACAGTCGAACACTGAAGCTTTCTTT
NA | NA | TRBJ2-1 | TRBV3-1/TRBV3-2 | CASSLRSPAPSYNEQFF | TGTGCCAGCAGCCTCAGGTCGCCGGCCCCCTCCTACAATGAGCAGTTCTTC
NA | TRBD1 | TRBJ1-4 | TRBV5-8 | CASSYWGQSNEKLFF | TGTGCCAGCAGCTATTGGGGACAGTCTAATGAAAAACTGTTTTTT
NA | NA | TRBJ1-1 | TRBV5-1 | CASSLLGGIDTEAFF | TGCGCCAGCAGCTTGTTGGGGGGGATTGACACTGAAGCTTTCTTT
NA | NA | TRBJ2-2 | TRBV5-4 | CASSLLEPGELFF | TGTGCCAGCAGCTTGTTGGAGCCCGGGGAGCTGTTTTTT
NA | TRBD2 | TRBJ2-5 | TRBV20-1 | CSASTRGSIETQYF | TGCAGTGCTAGTACGCGCGGGAGCATAGAGACCCAGTACTTC
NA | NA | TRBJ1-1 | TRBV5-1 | CASSLEAGVNTEAFF | TGCGCCAGCAGCTTGGAAGCGGGGGTAAACACTGAAGCTTTCTTT
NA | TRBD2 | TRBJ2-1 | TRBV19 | CASSIGGTSARGGQFF | TGTGCCAGTAGTATCGGGGGGACTAGCGCTCGGGGCGGGCAGTTCTTC
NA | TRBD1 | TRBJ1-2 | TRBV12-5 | CASGLAGQAPGYTF | TGTGCTAGTGGTTTGGCCGGACAGGCGCCTGGCTACACCTTC
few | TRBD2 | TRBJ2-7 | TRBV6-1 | CASSEQPSGSNEQYF | TGTGCCAGCAGTGAACAGCCTAGCGGGAGTAACGAGCAGTACTTC
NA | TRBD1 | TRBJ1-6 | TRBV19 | CASSMTGTPTNSPLHF | TGTGCCAGTAGTATGACAGGGACTCCGACTAATTCACCCCTCCACTTT
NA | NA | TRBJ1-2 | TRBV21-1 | CASSTHRVGEDGYTF | TGTGCCAGCAGCACCCACAGGGTCGGAGAGGATGGCTACACCTTC
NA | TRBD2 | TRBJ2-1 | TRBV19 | CASSPGLEGNEQFF | TGTGCCAGTAGCCCCGGACTAGAGGGTAATGAGCAGTTCTTC
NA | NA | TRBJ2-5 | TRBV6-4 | CASSDSRGTRTQETQYF | TGTGCCAGCAGTGATAGTCGCGGGACCAGGACACAAGAGACCCAGTACTTC
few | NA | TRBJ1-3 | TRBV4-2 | CASSQNPGSGNTIYF | TGTGCCAGCAGCCAAAATCCAGGGTCAGGAAACACCATATATTTT
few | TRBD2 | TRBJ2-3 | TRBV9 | CASSSSGSFTDTQYF | TGTGCCAGCAGCTCTAGCGGGAGTTTTACAGATACGCAGTATTTT
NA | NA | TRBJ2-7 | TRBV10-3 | CAIIDSSSYEQYF | TGTGCCATCATCGACAGTAGCTCCTACGAGCAGTACTTC
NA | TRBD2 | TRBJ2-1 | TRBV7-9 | CASSFPTAGVANEQFF | TGTGCCAGCAGCTTTCCCACAGCGGGAGTTGCCAATGAGCAGTTCTTC
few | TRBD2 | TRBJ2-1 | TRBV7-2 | CASSLGLAGGEQFF | TGTGCCAGCAGCTTGGGACTAGCGGGAGGAGAGCAGTTCTTC
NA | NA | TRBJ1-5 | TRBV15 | CATSRDHRVSNQPQHF | TGTGCCACCAGCAGAGACCACAGGGTTAGCAATCAGCCCCAGCATTTT
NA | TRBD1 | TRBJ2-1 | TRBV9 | CASSGPGQGVNEQFF | TGTGCCAGCAGCGGCCCGGGACAGGGTGTCAATGAGCAGTTCTTC
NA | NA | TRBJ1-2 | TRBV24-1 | CATSDTRAYGYTF | TGTGCCACCAGTGATACCAGGGCCTATGGCTACACCTTC
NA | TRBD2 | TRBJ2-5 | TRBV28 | CASRNSAASGVPPNQETQYF | TGTGCCAGCAGAAATTCCGCGGCTAGCGGGGTACCTCCCAACCAAGAGACCCAGTACTTC
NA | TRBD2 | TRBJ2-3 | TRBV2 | CASTRLAGDTQYF | TGTGCCAGCACCAGACTAGCGGGAGATACGCAGTATTTT
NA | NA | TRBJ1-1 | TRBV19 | CASSFGQLNTEAFF | TGTGCCAGTAGTTTCGGACAGCTAAACACTGAAGCTTTCTTT
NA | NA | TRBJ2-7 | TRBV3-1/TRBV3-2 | CASSQDPVSSYEQYF | TGTGCCAGCAGCCAAGATCCGGTGAGCTCCTACGAGCAGTACTTC
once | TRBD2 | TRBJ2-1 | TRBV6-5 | CASSYSGLAGIDEQFF | TGTGCCAGCAGTTACTCCGGACTAGCGGGTATCGATGAGCAGTTCTTC
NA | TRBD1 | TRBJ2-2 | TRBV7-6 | CASSLLGQGGGELFF | TGTGCCAGCAGCTTATTGGGACAGGGTGGCGGGGAGCTGTTTTTT
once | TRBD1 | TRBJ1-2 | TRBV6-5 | CASSSTGTALYGYTF | TGTGCCAGCAGTTCCACCGGGACAGCCCTCTATGGCTACACCTTC